This TCR beta chain was retrieved from a study of cytomegalovirus exposure and HLA in healthy donors. Study-level background: An earlier analysis identified 120 million or so unique TCR beta sequences in about 190 million T cells.

In this sample, this clone turned up a few times. Its antigen is unidentified. PCR used 60 Vbeta primers and 13 Jbeta primers. Per the original methods: Around 76 million unique TCR beta chains, 9 million to 14 million shared, were counted in a later analysis. This table comes from immunoSEQ multiplex PCR, and its TCRdb copy is limited to in-frame clones, with some not included. That table is the source of V, J and clone size, and D and trimming were worked out from the DNA. Seen here are 150,000 or so clones, around 83% observed once, and the top ten hold more than 7%. V lost 2 bases to trimming and J lost 3 bases; unmatched junction nucleotides: 0. This CDR3 region has 12 residues. Germline V CDR1 and CDR2: GTSNPN, SVGIG (reference sequence). Study-wide points: A reported reduction in N-insertions relative to the approximately 640-donor mean was seen in an Asian-associated ancestry cluster in a later analysis.

This clonotype was sampled from a male donor in good health and CMV-seropositive. The sample was PBMCs. V is TRBV30 and J is TRBJ2-5, with 7 bases that match TRBD2. The CDR3 is CAWSRGEETQYF. In DNA, the CDR3 is TGTGCCTGGAGTCGGGGGGAAGAGACCCAGTACTTC.